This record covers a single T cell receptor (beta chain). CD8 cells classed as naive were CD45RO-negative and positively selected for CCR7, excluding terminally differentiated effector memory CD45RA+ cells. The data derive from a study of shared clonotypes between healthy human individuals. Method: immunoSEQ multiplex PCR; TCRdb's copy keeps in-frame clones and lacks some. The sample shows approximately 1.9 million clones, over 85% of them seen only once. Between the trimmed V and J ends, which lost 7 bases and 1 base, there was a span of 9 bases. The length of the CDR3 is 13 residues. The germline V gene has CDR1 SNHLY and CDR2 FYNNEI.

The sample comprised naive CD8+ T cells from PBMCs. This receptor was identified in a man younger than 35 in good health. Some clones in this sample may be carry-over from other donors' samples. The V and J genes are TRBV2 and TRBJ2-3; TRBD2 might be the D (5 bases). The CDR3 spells CASNRGGTDTQYF. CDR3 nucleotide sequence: TGTGCCAGCAATCGGGGTGGCACAGATACGCAGTATTTT.